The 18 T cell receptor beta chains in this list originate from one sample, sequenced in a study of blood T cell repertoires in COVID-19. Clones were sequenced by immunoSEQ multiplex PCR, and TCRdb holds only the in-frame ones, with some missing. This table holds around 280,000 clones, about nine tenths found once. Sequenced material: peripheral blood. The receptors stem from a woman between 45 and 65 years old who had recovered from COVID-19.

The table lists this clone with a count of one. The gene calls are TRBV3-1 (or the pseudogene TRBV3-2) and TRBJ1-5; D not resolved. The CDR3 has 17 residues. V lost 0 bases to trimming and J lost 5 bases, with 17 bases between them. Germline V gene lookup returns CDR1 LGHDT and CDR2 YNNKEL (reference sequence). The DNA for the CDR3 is TGTGCCAGCAGCCAAGAACCGGGAGAAGTGTATGATCAGCCCCAGCATTTT. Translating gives CASSQEPGEVYDQPQHF.

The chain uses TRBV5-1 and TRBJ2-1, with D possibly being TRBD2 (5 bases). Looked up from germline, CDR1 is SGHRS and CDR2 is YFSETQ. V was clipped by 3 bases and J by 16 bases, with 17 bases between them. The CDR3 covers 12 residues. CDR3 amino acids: CASSWSEVGSFF. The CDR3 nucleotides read TGCGCCAGCAGCTGGAGCGAAGTAGGGAGTTTCTTC.

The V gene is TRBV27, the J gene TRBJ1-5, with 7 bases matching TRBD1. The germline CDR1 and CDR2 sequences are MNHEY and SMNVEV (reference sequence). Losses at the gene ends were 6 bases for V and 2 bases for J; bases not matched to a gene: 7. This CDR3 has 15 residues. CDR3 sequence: CASRVGGIGNQPQHF. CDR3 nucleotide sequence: TGTGCCAGCAGGGTAGGGGGCATCGGCAATCAGCCCCAGCATTTT.

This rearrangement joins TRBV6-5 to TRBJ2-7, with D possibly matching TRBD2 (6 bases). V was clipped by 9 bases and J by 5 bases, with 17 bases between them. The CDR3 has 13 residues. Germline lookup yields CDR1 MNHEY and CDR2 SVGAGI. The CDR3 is CASTRLGINEQYF. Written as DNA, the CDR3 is TGTGCCAGTACGAGACTAGGCATAAACGAGCAGTACTTC.

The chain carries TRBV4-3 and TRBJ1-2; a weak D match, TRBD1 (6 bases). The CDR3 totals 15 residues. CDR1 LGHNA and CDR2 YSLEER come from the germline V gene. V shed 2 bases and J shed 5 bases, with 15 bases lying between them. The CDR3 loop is CASSQKITGWYGYTF. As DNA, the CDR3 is TGCGCCAGCAGCCAAAAGATAACAGGGTGGTATGGCTACACCTTC.

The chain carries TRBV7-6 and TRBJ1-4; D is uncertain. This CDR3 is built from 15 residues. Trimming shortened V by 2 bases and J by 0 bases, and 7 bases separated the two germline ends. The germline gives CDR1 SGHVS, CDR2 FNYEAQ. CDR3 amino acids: CASSLSPATNEKLFF. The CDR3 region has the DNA TGTGCCAGCAGCTTAAGCCCCGCAACTAATGAAAAACTGTTTTTT.

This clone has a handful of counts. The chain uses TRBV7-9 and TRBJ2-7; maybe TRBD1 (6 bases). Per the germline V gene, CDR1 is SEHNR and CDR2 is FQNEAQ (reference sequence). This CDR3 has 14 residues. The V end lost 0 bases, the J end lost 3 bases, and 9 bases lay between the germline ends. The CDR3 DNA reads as TGTGCCAGCAGCTTAGCTACAGGGAACTACGAGCAGTACTTC. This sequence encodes CASSLATGNYEQYF.

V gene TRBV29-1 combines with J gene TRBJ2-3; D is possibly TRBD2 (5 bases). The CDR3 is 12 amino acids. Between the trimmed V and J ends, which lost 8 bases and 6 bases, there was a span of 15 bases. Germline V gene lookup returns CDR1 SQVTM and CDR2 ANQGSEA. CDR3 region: CSIWTSGDTQYF. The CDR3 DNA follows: TGCAGCATATGGACTTCCGGCGATACGCAGTATTTT.

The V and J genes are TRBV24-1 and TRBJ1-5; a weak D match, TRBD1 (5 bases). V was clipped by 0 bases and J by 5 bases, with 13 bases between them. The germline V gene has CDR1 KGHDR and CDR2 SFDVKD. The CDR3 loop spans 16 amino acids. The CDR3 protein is CATSDLHRGGHQPQHF. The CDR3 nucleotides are TGTGCCACCAGTGATTTGCATAGGGGTGGTCATCAGCCCCAGCATTTT.

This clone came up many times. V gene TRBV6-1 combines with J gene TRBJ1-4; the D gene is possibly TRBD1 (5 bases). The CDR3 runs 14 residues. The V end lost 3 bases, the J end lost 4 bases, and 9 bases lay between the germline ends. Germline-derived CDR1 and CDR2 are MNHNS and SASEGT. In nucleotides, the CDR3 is TGTGCCAGCAGTGATCGGCAGGGTAATGAAAAACTGTTTTTT. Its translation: CASSDRQGNEKLFF.

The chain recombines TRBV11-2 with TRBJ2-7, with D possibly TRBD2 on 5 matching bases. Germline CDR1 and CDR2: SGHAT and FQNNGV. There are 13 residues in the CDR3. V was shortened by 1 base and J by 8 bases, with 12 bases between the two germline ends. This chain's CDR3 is CASSLAGVEQQYF. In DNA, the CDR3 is TGTGCCAGCAGCTTAGCCGGGGTAGAGCAGCAGTACTTC.

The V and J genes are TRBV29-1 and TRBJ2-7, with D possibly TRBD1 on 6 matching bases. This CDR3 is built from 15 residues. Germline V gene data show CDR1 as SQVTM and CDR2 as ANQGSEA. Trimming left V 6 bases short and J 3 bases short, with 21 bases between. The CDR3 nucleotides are TGCAGCGTGGGGGTGTGGGGGCGCGGTGACTACGAGCAGTACTTC. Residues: CSVGVWGRGDYEQYF.

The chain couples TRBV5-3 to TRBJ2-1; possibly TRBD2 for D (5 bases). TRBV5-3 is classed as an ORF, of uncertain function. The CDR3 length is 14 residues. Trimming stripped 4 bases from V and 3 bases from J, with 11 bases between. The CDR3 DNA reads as TGTGCCAGAAGCACAAGCGGTAACTACAATGAGCAGTTCTTC. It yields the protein CARSTSGNYNEQFF.

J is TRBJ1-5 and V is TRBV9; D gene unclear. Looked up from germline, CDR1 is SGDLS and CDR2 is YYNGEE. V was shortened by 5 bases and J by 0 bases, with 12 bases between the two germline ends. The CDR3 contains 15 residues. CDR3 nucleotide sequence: TGTGCCAGCAGTGAGGGCACTTTTAGCAATCAGCCCCAGCATTTT. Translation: CASSEGTFSNQPQHF.

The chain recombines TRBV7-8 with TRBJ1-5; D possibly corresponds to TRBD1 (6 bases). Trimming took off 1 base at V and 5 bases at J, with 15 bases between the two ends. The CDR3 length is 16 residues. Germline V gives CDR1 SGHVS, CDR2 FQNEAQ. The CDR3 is CASSLVGGGIYQPQHF. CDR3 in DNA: TGTGCCAGCAGCTTAGTAGGGGGGGGGATTTATCAGCCCCAGCATTTT.

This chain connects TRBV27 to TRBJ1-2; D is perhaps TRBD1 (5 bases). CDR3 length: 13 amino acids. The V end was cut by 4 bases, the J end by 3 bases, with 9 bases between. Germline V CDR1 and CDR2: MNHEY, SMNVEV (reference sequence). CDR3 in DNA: TGTGCCAGCAGTTCCACGGGGGACTATGGCTACACCTTC. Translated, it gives CASSSTGDYGYTF.

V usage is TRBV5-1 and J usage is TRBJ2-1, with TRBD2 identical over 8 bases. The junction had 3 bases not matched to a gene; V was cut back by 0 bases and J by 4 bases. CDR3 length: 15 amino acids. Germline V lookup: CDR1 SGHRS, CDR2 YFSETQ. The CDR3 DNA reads TGCGCCAGCAGCTTGGAGCAGCGGGAGTACAATGAGCAGTTCTTC. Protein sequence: CASSLEQREYNEQFF.

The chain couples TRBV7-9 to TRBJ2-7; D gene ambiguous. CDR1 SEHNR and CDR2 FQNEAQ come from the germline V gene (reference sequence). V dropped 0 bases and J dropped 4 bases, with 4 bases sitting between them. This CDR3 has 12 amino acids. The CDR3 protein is CASSLAEYEQYF. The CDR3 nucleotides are TGTGCCAGCAGCTTAGCAGAGTACGAGCAGTACTTC.